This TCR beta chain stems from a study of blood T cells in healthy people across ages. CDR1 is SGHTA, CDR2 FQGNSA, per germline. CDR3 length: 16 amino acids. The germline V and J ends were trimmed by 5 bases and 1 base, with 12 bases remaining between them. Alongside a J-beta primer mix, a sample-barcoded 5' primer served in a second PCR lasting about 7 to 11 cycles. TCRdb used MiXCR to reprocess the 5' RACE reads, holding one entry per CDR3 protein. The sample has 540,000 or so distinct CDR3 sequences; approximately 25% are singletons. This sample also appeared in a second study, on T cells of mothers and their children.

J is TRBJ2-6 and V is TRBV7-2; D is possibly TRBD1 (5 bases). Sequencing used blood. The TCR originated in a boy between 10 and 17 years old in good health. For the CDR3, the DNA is TGTGCCAGCAGCCCGCCGTCAGGGTCTGGGGCCAACGTCCTGACTTTC. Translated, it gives CASSPPSGSGANVLTF.